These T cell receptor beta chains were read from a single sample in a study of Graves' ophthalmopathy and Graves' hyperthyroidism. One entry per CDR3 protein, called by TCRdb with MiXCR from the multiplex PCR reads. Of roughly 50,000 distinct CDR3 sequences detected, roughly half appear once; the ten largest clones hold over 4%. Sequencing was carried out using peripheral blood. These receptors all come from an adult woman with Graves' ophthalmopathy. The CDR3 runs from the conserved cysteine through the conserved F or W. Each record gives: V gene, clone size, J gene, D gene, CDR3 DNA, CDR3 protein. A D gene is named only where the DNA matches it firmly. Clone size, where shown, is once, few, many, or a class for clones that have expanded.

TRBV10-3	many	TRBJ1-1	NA	TGTGCCATCAGTGAGTCGCGGAATACGGGTACGGATTCTGAAGCTTTCTTT	CAISESRNTGTDSEAFF
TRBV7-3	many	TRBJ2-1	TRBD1	TGTGCCAGCAGCCCACAGGGGGCACGATACAATGAGCAGTTCTTC	CASSPQGARYNEQFF
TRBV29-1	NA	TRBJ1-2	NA	TGCAGCGTTGAAGAAGTAGAAGGGGTTAACTATGGCTACACCTTC	CSVEEVEGVNYGYTF
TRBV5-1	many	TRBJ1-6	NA	TGCGCCAGCAGCTTGGGACCGGGGAGGGAGTCACCCCTCCACTTT	CASSLGPGRESPLHF
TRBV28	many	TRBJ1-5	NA	TGTGCCAGCAACCACAGGAGGGGTAGGAATCAGCCCCAGCATTTT	CASNHRRGRNQPQHF
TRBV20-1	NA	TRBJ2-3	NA	TGCGGTGCTCGGCCTAGCCGTGATGCGCAGTATTTT	CGARPSRDAQYF
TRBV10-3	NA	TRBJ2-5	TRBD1	TGTGCCATCAGTGAAAACAGGGGTGGGGAGACCCAGTACTTC	CAISENRGGETQYF
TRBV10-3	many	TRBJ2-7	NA	TGTGCCATCACAAACAAAGCGGCAAGCTCCTACGAGCAGTACTTC	CAITNKAASSYEQYF
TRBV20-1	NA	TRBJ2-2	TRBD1	TGCAGTGCCCCGGGACAGGGGGACGCCGGGGAGCTGTTTTTT	CSAPGQGDAGELFF
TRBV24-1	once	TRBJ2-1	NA	TGTGCCACCAGTGATTTGGAGGGGTGGAATGAGCAGTTCTTC	CATSDLEGWNEQFF
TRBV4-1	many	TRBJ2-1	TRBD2	TGCGCCAGCAGCCAAATTGGCGGGAGGAAGCCCGACAATGAGCAGTTCTTC	CASSQIGGRKPDNEQFF
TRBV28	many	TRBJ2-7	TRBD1	TGTGCCAGCAGTCCCCCCCGGACAGGGTACTCCTACGAGCAGTACTTC	CASSPPRTGYSYEQYF
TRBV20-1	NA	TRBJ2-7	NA	TGCAGTGCCCAGAGGGCTGCCGGGGAGCAGTACTTC	CSAQRAAGEQYF
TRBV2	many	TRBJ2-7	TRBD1	TGTGCCAGCAGCTCAAGGGGGACAGGGGGCATCTACGAGCAGTACTTC	CASSSRGTGGIYEQYF
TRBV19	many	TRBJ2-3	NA	TGTGCCAGTAGTATGTCGGCTAGTTGGTCAGATACGCAGTATTTT	CASSMSASWSDTQYF
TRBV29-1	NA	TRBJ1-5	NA	TGCAGCGTTGATCAGCCCCAGCATTTT	CSVDQPQHF
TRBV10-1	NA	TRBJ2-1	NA	TGCGTCAAAGCAGCGGGCAGCTCCTACAATGAGCAGTTCTTC	CVKAAGSSYNEQFF
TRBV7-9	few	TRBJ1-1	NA	TGTGCCAGCAGCGTTTATTCTGAACCCAACACTGAAGCTTTCTTT	CASSVYSEPNTEAFF
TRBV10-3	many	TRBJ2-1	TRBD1	TGTGCCATCAGACATCCGGGACAGGGGCGCGAATCAGGATATGAGCAGTTCTTC	CAIRHPGQGRESGYEQFF
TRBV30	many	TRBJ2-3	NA	TGTGCCTGGAGTCGGGGCACAGATACGCAGTATTTT	CAWSRGTDTQYF
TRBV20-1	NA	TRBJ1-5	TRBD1	TGCAGTGCAGGGCGGACAGGGGATTTTTACGAGCATTTT	CSAGRTGDFYEHF
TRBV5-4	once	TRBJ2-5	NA	TGTGCCAGCAGCTTGGCCGGGCGGGAGACCCAGTACTTC	CASSLAGRETQYF
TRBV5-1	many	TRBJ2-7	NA	TGCGCCAGCAGCTTGTCATTCGCCCGCTACGAGCAGTACTTC	CASSLSFARYEQYF
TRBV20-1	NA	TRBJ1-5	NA	TGCAGCGCTTTGGGTCCCAATCAGCCCCAGCATTTT	CSALGPNQPQHF
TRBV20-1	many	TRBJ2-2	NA	TGCAGTGCTAGACTTAGCGGAAGCCCAGCCGGGGAGCTGTTTTTT	CSARLSGSPAGELFF
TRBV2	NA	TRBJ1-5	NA	TGTGCCAGCAGAGCCACAGGATATAGCAATCAGCCCCAGCATTTT	CASRATGYSNQPQHF
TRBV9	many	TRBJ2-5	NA	TGTGCCAGCAGCCCGGACGGGATACAAGAGACCCAGTACTTC	CASSPDGIQETQYF
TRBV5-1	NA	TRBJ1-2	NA	TGCGCCAGCAGCTGGCAGGCAGGTGAAGGCGGTGGCTACACCTTC	CASSWQAGEGGGYTF
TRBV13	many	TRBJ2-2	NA	TGTGCCAGCAGCTCGACGGGGGGCTTCGACACCGGGGAGCTGTTTTTT	CASSSTGGFDTGELFF
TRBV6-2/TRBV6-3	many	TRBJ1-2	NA	TGTGCCAGCAGCACCCGGGCCAGTAACTATGGCTACACCTTC	CASSTRASNYGYTF
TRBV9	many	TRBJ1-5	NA	TGTGCCAGCAGCGTAGGTGTTAAGGGAATGGGCAATCAGCCCCAGCATTTT	CASSVGVKGMGNQPQHF
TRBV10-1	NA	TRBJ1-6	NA	TGCGCCAGCAGTGAGTCGAGGAGTTCACCCCTCCACTTT	CASSESRSSPLHF
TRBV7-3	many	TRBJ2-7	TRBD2	TGTGCCGGCAGCTTAGATGGGGGACTAAACTACGAGCAGTACTTC	CAGSLDGGLNYEQYF
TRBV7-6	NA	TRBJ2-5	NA	TGTGCCAGCAGCTCTGAGATCGGGCAGCCCCAGTACTTC	CASSSEIGQPQYF
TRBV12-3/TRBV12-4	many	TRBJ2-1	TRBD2	TGTGCCAGCAGGGGACTAGCGGGAGATGAGCAGTTCTTC	CASRGLAGDEQFF
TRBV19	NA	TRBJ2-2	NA	TGTGCCAGTAGTCAAAGGACAGGGGAGCTGTTTTTT	CASSQRTGELFF
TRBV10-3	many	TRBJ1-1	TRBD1	TGTGCCATCAAAGCCCGGGACAGCGGCACTGAAGCTTTCTTT	CAIKARDSGTEAFF
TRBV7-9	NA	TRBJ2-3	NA	TGTGCCAGCAGCCTATGGACACATAGTACGGATACGCAGTATTTT	CASSLWTHSTDTQYF
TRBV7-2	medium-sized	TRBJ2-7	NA	TGTGCCAGCAGCTTAGGGTCCTACGAGCAGTACTTC	CASSLGSYEQYF
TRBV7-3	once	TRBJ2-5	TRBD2	TGTGCCAGCAGCTTTGTTAGCGGGGATGATTTAGAGACCCAGTACTTC	CASSFVSGDDLETQYF
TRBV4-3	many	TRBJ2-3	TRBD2	TGCGCCAGCAGCCAAGATCTAGCGGGAGGGCCCACAGATACGCAGTATTTT	CASSQDLAGGPTDTQYF
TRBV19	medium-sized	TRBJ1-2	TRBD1	TGTGCCAGTAGTGAGCAGGGGGCGAGGTATGGCTACACCTTC	CASSEQGARYGYTF
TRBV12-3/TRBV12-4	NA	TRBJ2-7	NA	TGTGCCAGCAGTTTAGCGCCTCGGACGGGAAAGGGGGACGAGCTGTACTTC	CASSLAPRTGKGDELYF
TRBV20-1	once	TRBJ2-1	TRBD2	TGCAGTGCTAATAGCGGGAGCAATGAGCAGTTCTTC	CSANSGSNEQFF
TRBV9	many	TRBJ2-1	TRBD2	TGTGCCAGCAGCGTAGGGGCTAGCGGCTACAATGAGCAGTTCTTC	CASSVGASGYNEQFF
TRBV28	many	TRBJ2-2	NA	TGTGCCAGCCTTAAGGGGAACACCGGGGAGCTGTTTTTT	CASLKGNTGELFF
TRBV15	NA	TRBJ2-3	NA	TGTGCCACCAGCAGAGCTCTTGGGACTAGCAGGACAGGGCCAGATACGCAGTATTTT	CATSRALGTSRTGPDTQYF
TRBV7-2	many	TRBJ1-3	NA	TGTGCCAGCAGCTCGCCCGCGACCCGGACGGCTGGAAACACCATATATTTT	CASSSPATRTAGNTIYF
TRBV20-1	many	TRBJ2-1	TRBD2	TGCAGTGCTGGGGAGACTAGCGGGTACTACAATGAGCAGTTCTTC	CSAGETSGYYNEQFF
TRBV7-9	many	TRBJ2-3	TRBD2	TGTGCCAGCAGCTTAACCGGGACTAGCGGCACAGATACGCAGTATTTT	CASSLTGTSGTDTQYF
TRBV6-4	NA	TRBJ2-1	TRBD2	TGTGCCAGCAGGGACCCGCGGGAGGGCAATGAGCAGTTCTTC	CASRDPREGNEQFF
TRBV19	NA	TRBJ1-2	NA	TGTGCCAGTAGTATTGGCGGGAGCGAGTCTGGGGCCACCTATGGCTACACCTTC	CASSIGGSESGATYGYTF
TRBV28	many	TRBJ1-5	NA	TGTGCCAGCAGTCCCTGGGGCCGGGATCAGCCCCAGCATTTT	CASSPWGRDQPQHF
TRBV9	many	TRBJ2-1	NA	TGTGCCAGCAGCGTAGCTGGGGACAATGAGCAGTTCTTC	CASSVAGDNEQFF
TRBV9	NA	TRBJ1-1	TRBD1	TGTGCCAGCAGCGAGAAACAGGGGGGGACTGAAGCTTTCTTT	CASSEKQGGTEAFF
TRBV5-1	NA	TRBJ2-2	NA	TGCGCCAGCAACTCTGACTTAGCTGGCACCGGGGAGCTGTTCTTT	CASNSDLAGTGELFF
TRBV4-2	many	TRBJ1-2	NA	TGTGCCAGCAGCCAAGCCCAAGATGGTGGCTACACCTTC	CASSQAQDGGYTF
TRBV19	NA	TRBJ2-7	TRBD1	TGTGCCAGTAGTCCCTCGGGACAGCCGACCTCCTACGAGCAGTACTTC	CASSPSGQPTSYEQYF
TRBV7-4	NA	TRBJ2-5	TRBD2	TGTGCCAGCAGCCCCCGGAGTAGCGGGGGAGCCCAAGAGACCCAGTACTTC	CASSPRSSGGAQETQYF